This is a list of T cell receptor beta chains from one sample in a study of early T cells in non-severe SARS-CoV-2 infection. MiXCR was run by TCRdb on the 5' RACE reads, yielding one entry per CDR3 protein. This sample carries nearly 90,000 distinct CDR3 sequences, 14% of them seen once, and the ten largest clones take around 7%. Input material: whole blood. The receptors come from an adult who was a healthcare worker with PCR-confirmed SARS-CoV-2 infection or an uninfected control (not recorded which). Each CDR3 is given with its conserved first and last residue. D genes are given only for firm matches. Clone size is stated in some rows and not others, as once, few, many or a class when expanded.

abundance	v_gene	j_gene	d_gene	CDR3nt	CDR3aa
-	TRBV5-1	TRBJ1-2	-	TGCGCCAGCAGCTTACGGGCGGATGGCTACACCTTC	CASSLRADGYTF
many	TRBV20-1	TRBJ2-1	-	TGCAGTGCTAGACCAGCGGTTTTCTCCTACAATGAGCAGTTCTTC	CSARPAVFSYNEQFF
few	TRBV19	TRBJ1-1	-	TGTGCCAGTAGTGGGGGGTGGACTGAAGCTTTCTTT	CASSGGWTEAFF
few	TRBV20-1	TRBJ1-5	-	TGCAGTGCTAGGACAGGAGGTTTAAGAATGGTCGATCAGCCCCAGCATTTT	CSARTGGLRMVDQPQHF
many	TRBV27	TRBJ2-1	TRBD2	TGTGCCAGCTGGTCCACCCTAGCTAGCGGGAGGGGTAATGAGCAGTTCTTC	CASWSTLASGRGNEQFF
-	TRBV5-4	TRBJ2-7	-	TGTGCCAGCAGCTTGGAATCCGACCTCTACGAGCAGTACTTC	CASSLESDLYEQYF
-	TRBV21-1	TRBJ2-5	-	TGTGCCAGCAGCAATTCCCGCCGGACTAGCGGGACGGAGACCCAGTACTTC	CASSNSRRTSGTETQYF
few	TRBV7-6	TRBJ2-1	TRBD2	TGTGCCAGCAGCTCCGGGACTAGGAATGAGCAGTTCTTC	CASSSGTRNEQFF
-	TRBV29-1	TRBJ2-2	TRBD2	TGCAGCGTCGGACTAGCGGGAGGAACCGGGGAGCTGTTTTTT	CSVGLAGGTGELFF
-	TRBV4-1	TRBJ2-1	TRBD2	TGCGCCAGCAGCCAAGTAGCGGGGGTGGATGAGCAGTTCTTC	CASSQVAGVDEQFF
many	TRBV7-7	TRBJ2-1	TRBD2	TGTGCCAGCAGCTTATTAGGGACTAGCTCCTACAATGAGCAGTTCTTC	CASSLLGTSSYNEQFF